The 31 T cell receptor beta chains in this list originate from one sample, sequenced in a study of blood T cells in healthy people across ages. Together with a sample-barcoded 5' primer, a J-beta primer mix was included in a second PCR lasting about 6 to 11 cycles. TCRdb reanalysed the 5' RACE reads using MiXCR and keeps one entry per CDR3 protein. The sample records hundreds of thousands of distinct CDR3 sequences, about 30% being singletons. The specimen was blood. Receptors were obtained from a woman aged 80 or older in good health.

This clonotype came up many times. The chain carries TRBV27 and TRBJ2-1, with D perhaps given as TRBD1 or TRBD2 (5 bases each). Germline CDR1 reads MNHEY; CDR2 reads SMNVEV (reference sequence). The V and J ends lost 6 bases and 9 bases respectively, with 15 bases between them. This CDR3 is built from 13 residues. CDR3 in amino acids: CASRISSGGEQFF. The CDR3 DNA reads TGTGCCAGCAGGATAAGCAGTGGGGGTGAGCAGTTCTTC.

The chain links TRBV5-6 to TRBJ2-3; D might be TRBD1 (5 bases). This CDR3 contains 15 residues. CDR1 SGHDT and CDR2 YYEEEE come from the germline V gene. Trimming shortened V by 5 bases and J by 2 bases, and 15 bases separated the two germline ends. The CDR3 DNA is TGTGCCAGCAGTCTTGGGGCAGATACCACAGATACGCAGTATTTT. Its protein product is CASSLGADTTDTQYF.

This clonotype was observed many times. In nucleotides, the CDR3 is TGTGCCAGCAGCTTACTGGTGGGACAGGGTGCCAATGAGCAGTTCTTC. Amino acid sequence: CASSLLVGQGANEQFF. The chain couples TRBV7-3 to TRBJ2-1; 9 bases map to TRBD1. The CDR3 is 16 residues long. Germline loops: CDR1 SGHTA, CDR2 FQGTGA. V lost 2 bases, J lost 6 bases, and 8 bases stayed unmatched.

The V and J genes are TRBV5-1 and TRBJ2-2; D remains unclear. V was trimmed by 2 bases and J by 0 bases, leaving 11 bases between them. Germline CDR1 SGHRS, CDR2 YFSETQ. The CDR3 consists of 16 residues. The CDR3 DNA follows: TGCGCCAGCAGCTTACGACGCCCTGCGAACACCGGGGAGCTGTTTTTT. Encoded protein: CASSLRRPANTGELFF.

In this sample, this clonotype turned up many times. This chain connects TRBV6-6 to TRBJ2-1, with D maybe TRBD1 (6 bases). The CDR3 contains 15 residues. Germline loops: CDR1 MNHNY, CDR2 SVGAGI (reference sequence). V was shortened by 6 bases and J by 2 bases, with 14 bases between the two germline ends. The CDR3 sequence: CASRSVEGAYNEQFF. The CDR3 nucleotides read TGTGCCAGCAGATCTGTCGAGGGGGCCTACAATGAGCAGTTCTTC.

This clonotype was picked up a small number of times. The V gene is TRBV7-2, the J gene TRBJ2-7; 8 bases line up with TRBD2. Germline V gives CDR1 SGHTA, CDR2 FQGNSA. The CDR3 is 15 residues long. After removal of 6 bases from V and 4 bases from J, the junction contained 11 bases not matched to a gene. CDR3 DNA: TGTGCCAGCAGTCTCCGTAGCGGGGAGGAGTACGAGCAGTACTTC. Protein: CASSLRSGEEYEQYF.

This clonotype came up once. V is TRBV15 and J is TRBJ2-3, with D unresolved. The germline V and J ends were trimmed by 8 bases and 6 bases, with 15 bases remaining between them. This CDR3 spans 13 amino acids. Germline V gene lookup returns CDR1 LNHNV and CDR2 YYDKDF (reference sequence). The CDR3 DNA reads TGTGCCACCGGAATTGCACCCTGGGATACGCAGTATTTT. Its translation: CATGIAPWDTQYF. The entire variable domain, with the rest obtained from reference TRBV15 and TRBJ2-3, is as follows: DAMVIQNPRYQVTQFGKPVTLSCSQTLNHNVMYWYQQKSSQAPKLLFHYYDKDFNNEADTPDNFQSRRPNTSFCFLDIRSPGLGDTAMYLCATGIAPWDTQYFGPGTRLTVL.

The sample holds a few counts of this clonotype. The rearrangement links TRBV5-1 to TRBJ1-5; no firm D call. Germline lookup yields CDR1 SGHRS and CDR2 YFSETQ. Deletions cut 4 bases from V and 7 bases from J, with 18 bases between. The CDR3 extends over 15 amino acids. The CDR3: CASSPYGGFDQPQHF. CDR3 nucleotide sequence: TGCGCCAGCAGCCCCTATGGAGGATTTGACCAGCCCCAGCATTTT.

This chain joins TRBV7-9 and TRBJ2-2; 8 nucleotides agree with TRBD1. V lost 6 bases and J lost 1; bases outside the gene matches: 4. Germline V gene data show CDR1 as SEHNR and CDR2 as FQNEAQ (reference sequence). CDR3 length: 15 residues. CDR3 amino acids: CASSRGQVNTGELFF. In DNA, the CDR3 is TGTGCCAGCAGTCGGGGACAGGTGAACACCGGGGAGCTGTTTTTT.

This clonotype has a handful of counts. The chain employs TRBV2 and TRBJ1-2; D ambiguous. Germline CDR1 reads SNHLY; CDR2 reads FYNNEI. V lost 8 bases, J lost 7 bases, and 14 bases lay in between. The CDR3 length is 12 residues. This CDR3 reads CASSDTYCGYTF. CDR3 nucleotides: TGTGCCAGCTCAGACACGTACTGTGGCTACACCTTC.

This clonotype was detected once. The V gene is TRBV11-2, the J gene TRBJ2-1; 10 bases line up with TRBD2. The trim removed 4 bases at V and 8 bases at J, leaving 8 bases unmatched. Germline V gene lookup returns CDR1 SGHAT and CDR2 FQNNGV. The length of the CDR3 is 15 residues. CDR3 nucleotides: TGTGCCAGCAGCTCAAAGCGGGAGGGCCGGGATGAGCAGTTCTTC. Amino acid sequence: CASSSKREGRDEQFF.

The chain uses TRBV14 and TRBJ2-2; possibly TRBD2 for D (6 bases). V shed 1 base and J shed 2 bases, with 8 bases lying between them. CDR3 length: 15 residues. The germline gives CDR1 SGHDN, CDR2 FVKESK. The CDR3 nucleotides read TGTGCCAGCAGCCAAGGACTAGTCAACACCGGGGAGCTGTTTTTT. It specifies CASSQGLVNTGELFF.

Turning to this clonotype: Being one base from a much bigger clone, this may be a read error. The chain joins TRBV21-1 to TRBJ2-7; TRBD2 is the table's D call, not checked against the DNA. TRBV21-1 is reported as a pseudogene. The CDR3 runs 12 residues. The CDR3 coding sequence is TGTGCCAGAGCGGGACGGCCCTACGAGCAGTACTTC. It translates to CARAGRPYEQYF.

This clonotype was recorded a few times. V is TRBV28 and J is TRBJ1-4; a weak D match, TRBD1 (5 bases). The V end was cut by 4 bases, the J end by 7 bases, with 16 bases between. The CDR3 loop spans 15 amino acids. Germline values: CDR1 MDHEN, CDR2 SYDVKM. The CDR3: CASSSWLGGGEKLFF. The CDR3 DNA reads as TGTGCCAGCAGTTCGTGGTTGGGGGGAGGTGAAAAACTGTTTTTT.

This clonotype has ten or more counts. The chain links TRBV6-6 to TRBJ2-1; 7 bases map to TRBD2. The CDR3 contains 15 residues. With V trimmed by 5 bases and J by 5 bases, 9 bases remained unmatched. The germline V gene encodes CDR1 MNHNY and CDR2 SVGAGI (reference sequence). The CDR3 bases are TGTGCCAGCAGTCCACAGCGGGGCCGGGACAATGAGCAGTTCTTC. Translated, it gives CASSPQRGRDNEQFF.

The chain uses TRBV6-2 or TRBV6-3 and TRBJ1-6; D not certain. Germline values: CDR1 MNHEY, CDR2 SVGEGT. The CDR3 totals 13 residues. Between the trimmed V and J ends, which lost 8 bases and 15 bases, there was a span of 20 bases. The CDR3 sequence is CASGIWPVEILHF. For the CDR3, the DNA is TGTGCCAGCGGAATTTGGCCAGTCGAAATCCTCCACTTT.

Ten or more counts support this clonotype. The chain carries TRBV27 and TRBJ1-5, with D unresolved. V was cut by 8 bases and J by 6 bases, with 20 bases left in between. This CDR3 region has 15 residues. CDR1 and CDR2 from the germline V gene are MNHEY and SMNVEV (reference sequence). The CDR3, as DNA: TGTGCCAGCCGCCCCAACGCAAGGGTAGCTCAGCCCCAGCATTTT. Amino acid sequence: CASRPNARVAQPQHF.

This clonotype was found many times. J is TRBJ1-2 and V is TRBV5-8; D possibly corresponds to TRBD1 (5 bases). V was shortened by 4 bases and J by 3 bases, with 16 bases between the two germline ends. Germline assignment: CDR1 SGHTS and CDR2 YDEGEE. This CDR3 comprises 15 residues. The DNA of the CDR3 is TGTGCCAGCAGCCCTGGGACGAGAGCCTACTATGGCTACACCTTC. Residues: CASSPGTRAYYGYTF.

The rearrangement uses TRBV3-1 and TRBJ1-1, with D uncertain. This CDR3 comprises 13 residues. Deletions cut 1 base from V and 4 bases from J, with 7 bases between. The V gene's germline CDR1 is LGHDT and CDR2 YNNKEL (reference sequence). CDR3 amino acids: CASSQVRTTEAFF. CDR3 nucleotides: TGTGCCAGCAGCCAAGTGAGGACCACTGAAGCTTTCTTT.

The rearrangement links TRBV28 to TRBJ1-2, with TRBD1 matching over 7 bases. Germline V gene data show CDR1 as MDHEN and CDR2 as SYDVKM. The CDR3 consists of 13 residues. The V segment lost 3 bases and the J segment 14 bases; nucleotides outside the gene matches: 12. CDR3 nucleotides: TGTGCCAGCAGTTTCGGGGCAGGGGGTACGTGGACCTTC. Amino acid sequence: CASSFGAGGTWTF.

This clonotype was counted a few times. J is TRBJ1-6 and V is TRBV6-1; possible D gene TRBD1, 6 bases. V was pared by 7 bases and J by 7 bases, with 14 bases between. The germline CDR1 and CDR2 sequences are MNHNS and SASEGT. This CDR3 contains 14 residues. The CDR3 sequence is CASIPSDRNSPLHF. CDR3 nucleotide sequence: TGTGCCAGCATCCCCTCGGACAGAAATTCACCCCTCCACTTT.

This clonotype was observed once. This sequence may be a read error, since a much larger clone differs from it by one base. CDR3 coding DNA: TGTGCCAGCAGCTTCGACAGGACTAATCAGCCCCGGCATTTT. It specifies CASSFDRTNQPRHF. The V and J genes are TRBV7-2 and TRBJ1-5; a weak D match, TRBD1 (6 bases). CDR1 and CDR2 (germline): SGHTA, FQGNSA. This CDR3 spans 14 amino acids.

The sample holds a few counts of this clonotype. CDR3 DNA sequence: TGTGCCATCTCCGGACAGGCCAACTCTGGAAACACCATATATTTT. It translates to CAISGQANSGNTIYF. The chain links TRBV10-3 to TRBJ1-3; 7 positions agree with TRBD1. CDR3 size: 15 residues. Trimming cost V 8 bases and J 0 bases; bases outside gene matches: 7. Germline CDR1 and CDR2: ENHRY and SYGVKD.

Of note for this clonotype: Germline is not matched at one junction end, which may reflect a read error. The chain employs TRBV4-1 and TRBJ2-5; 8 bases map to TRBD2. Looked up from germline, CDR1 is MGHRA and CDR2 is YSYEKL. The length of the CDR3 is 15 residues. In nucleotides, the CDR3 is TGCGCCAGCTGCCAAGGCGGACTAGCACTTAATGAGCAGTACTTC. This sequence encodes CASCQGGLALNEQYF.

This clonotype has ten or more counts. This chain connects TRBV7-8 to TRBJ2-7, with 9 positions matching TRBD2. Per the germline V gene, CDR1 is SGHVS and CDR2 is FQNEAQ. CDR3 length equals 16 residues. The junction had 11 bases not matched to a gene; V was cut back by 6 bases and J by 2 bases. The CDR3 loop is CASSSSGAGGAYEQYF. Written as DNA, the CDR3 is TGTGCCAGCAGTTCATCGGGAGCGGGGGGTGCCTACGAGCAGTACTTC.

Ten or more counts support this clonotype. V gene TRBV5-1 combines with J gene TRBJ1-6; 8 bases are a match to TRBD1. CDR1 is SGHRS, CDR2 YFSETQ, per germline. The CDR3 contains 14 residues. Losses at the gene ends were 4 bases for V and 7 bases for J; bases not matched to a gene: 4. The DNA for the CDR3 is TGCGCCAGCAGCCGGACAGGGAGAAATTCACCCCTCCACTTT. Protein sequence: CASSRTGRNSPLHF.

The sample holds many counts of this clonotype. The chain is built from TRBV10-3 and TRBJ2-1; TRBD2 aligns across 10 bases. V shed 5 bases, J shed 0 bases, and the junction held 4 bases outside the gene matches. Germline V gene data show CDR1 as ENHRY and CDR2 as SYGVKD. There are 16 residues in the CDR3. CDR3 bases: TGTGCCATCAGTCGGACTAGCGGTAGCTCCTACAATGAGCAGTTCTTC. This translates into CAISRTSGSSYNEQFF.

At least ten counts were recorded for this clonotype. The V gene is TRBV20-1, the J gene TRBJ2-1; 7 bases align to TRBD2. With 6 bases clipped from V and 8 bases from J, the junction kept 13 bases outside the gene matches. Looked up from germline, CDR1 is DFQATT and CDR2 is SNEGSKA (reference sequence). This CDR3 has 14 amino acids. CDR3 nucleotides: TGCAGTGCCTCCCTAGCGGCGGCCTTGGATGAGCAGTTCTTC. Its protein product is CSASLAAALDEQFF.

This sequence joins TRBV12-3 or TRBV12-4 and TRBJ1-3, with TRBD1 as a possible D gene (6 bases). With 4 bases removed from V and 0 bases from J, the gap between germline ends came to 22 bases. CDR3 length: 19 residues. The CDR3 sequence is CASSWPGQGLSSSGNTIYF. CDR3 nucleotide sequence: TGTGCCAGCAGTTGGCCTGGGCAGGGGTTATCAAGCTCTGGAAACACCATATATTTT.

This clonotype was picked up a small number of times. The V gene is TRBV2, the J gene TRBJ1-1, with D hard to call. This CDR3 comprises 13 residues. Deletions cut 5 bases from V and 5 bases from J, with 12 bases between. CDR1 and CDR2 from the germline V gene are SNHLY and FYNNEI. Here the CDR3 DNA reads TGTGCCAGCAGTTCGGACGGCTCTACTGAAGCTTTCTTT. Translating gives CASSSDGSTEAFF.

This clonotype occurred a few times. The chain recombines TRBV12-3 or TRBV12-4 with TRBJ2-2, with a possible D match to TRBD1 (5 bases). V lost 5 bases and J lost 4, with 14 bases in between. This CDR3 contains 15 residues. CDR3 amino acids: CASSRRQSGTGELFF. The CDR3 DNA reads TGTGCCAGCAGTCGAAGACAGTCGGGCACCGGGGAGCTGTTTTTT.